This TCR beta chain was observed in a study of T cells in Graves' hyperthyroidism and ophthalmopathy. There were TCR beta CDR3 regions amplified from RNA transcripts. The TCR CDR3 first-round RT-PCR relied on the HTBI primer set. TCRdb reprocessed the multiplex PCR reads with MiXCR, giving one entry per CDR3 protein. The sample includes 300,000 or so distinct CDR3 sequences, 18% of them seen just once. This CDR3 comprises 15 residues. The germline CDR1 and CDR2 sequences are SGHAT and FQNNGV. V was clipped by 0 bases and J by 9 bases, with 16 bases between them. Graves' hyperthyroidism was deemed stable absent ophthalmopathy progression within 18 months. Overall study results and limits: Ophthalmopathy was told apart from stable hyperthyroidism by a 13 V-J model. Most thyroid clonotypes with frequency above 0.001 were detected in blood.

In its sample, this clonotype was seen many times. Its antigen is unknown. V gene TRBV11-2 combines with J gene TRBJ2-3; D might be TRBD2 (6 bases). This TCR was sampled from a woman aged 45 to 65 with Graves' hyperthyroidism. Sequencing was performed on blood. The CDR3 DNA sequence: TGTGCCAGCAGCTTAGAACTAGCTTGGTTGGAGACGCAGTATTTT. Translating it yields CASSLELAWLETQYF.